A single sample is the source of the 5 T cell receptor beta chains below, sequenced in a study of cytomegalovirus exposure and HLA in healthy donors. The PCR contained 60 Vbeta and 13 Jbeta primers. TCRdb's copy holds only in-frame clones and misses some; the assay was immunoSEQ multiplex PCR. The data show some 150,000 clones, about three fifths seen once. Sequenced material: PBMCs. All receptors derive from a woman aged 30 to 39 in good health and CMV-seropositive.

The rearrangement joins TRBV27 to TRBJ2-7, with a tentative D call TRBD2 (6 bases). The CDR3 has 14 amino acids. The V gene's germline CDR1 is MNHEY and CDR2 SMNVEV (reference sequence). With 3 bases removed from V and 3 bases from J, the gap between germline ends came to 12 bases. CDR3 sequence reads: CASSFTGVGYEQYF. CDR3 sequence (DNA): TGTGCCAGCAGTTTCACGGGGGTGGGCTACGAGCAGTACTTC.

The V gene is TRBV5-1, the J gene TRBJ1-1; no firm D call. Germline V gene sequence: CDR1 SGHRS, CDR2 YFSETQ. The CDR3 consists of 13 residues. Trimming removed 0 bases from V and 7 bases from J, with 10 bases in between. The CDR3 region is CASSLGAGDEAFF. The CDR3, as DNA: TGCGCCAGCAGCTTGGGGGCAGGCGATGAAGCTTTCTTT.

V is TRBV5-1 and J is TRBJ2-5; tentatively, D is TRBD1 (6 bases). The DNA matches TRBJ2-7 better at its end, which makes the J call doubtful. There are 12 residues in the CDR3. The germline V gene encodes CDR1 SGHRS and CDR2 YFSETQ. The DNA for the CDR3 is TGCGCCAGCTCGGACAGTTTTTACGAGCAGTACTTC. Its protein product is CASSDSFYEQYF.

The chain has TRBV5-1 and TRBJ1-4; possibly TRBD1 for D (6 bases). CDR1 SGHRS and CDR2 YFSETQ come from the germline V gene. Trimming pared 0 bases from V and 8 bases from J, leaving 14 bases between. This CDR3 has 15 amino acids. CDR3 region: CASSLAGASGEKLFF. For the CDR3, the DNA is TGCGCCAGCAGCTTGGCAGGGGCTTCAGGGGAAAAACTGTTTTTT.

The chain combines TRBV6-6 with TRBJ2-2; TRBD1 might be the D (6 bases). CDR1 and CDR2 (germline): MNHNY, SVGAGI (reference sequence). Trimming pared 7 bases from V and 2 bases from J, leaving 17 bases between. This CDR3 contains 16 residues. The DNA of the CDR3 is TGTGCCAGCAATAGGGGACACCTGCGCAACACCGGGGAGCTGTTTTTT. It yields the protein CASNRGHLRNTGELFF.